A single sample gave rise to the 3 T cell receptor beta chains below, sequenced in a study of spatial heterogeneity in lung cancer. Each CDR3 protein is one row after TCRdb ran MiXCR on the 5' RACE reads. The data show approximately 11,000 distinct CDR3 sequences, roughly 3.5% seen once. Time point reported: sample taken at primary tumor resection. The authors sequenced whole RNA from tumor, nontumor lung or frozen PBMC without sorting. The material was PBMCs, obtained at surgery. These receptors all come from a female donor with early-stage non-small cell lung cancer.

This clonotype was recorded many times. This beta chain appears as a stray read in a library generated for alpha chains; its size is not informative. V is TRBV23-1 and J is TRBJ2-7; tentative D call: TRBD2 (7 bases). TRBV23-1 is placed among ORFs of uncertain function. Between the trimmed V and J ends, which lost 9 bases and 2 bases, there was a span of 26 bases. The CDR3 consists of 17 residues. CDR3: CARSVSGLQGRPYEQYF. DNA of the CDR3: TGCGCCAGATCAGTTTCGGGACTACAGGGACGCCCCTACGAGCAGTACTTC.

Note on this clonotype: A library prepared for alpha chains yielded this beta chain as an off-target read; its size is of little meaning. This rearrangement joins TRBV18 to TRBJ2-7; D perhaps matches TRBD1 (6 bases). The length of the CDR3 is 13 residues. The V gene's germline CDR1 is KGHSH and CDR2 LQKENI. Trimming pared 6 bases from V and 3 bases from J, leaving 12 bases between. This CDR3 is CASSQGQLYEQYF. The CDR3 nucleotides read TGTGCCAGCTCGCAAGGACAGCTCTACGAGCAGTACTTC. The full variable domain, with the rest looked up from reference TRBV18 and TRBJ2-7, is NAGVMQNPRHLVRRRGQEARLRCSPMKGHSHVYWYRQLPEEGLKFMVYLQKENIIDESGMPKERFSAEFPKEGPSILRIQQVVRGDSAAYFCASSQGQLYEQYFGPGTRLTVT.

This clonotype has a count of ten or more. In a library made to pick up alpha chains, this beta chain is a stray read with a size that means little. The gene calls are TRBV24-1 and TRBJ2-2, with D perhaps being TRBD1 or TRBD2 (5 bases each). The CDR3 runs to 15 residues. Trimming left V 0 bases short and J 1 base short, with 5 bases between. The germline CDR1 and CDR2 sequences are KGHDR and SFDVKD. The CDR3 bases are TGTGCCACCAGTGATTTGGGGGGGAACACCGGGGAGCTGTTTTTT. Encoded protein: CATSDLGGNTGELFF.